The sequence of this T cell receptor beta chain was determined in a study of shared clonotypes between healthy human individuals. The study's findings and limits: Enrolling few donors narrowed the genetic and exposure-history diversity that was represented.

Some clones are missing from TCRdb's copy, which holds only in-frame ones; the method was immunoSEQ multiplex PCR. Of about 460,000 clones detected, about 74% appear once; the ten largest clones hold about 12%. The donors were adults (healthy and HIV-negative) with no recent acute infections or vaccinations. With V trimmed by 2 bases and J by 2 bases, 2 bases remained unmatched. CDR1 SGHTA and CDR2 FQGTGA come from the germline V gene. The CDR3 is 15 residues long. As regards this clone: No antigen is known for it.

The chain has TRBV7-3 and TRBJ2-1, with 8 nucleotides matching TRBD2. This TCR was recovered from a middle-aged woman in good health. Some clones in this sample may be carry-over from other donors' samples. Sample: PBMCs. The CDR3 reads CASSLGGRPYNEQFF. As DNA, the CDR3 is TGTGCCAGCAGCTTAGGCGGGAGGCCCTACAATGAGCAGTTCTTC.